The next 4 T cell receptor beta chains were all read from a single sample in a study of CD8 T cells in Susac syndrome. Reverse transcription of 0.5 to 1 ug RNA was performed with random hexamers. From the immunoSEQ multiplex PCR reads, TCRdb called clonotypes with MiXCR, one entry per CDR3 protein. The table has some 120,000 distinct CDR3 sequences, 85% to 95% seen once. The sequenced sample consisted of CD8+ T cells from PBMCs. These receptors were collected from a human donor in good health.

This sequence joins TRBV7-2 and TRBJ2-3, with D maybe TRBD1 (5 bases). Germline CDR1 SGHTA, CDR2 FQGNSA. The CDR3 length is 15 residues. V was trimmed by 4 bases and J by 2 bases, leaving 13 bases between them. CDR3 region: CASSSTTVTTDTQYF. The CDR3, as DNA: TGTGCCAGCAGCTCGACGACAGTTACCACAGATACGCAGTATTTT.

This clonotype was seen just once. J is TRBJ1-3 and V is TRBV29-1; D is unresolved. The germline V gene encodes CDR1 SQVTM and CDR2 ANQGSEA. The CDR3 is 13 residues long. Trimming took off 4 bases at V and 2 bases at J, with 9 bases between the two ends. CDR3: CSVVIGPGNTIYF. Written as DNA, the CDR3 is TGCAGCGTTGTGATCGGGCCTGGAAACACCATATATTTT.

V gene TRBV7-9 combines with J gene TRBJ1-6; TRBD1 might be the D (6 bases). The CDR3 totals 15 residues. Germline values: CDR1 SEHNR, CDR2 FQNEAQ (reference sequence). V was clipped by 1 base and J by 10 bases, with 14 bases between them. CDR3 amino acids: CASSLVTGRDSPLHF. The CDR3 DNA reads TGTGCCAGCAGCTTAGTTACAGGGAGGGACTCACCCCTCCACTTT.

The count of this clonotype is one. The chain combines TRBV5-1 with TRBJ2-3; unclear D gene. The germline V gene has CDR1 SGHRS and CDR2 YFSETQ. The CDR3 spans 13 residues. V was pared by 5 bases and J by 2 bases, with 9 bases between. CDR3 bases: TGCGCCAGCAGTTGGACCCCCACAGATACGCAGTATTTT. Its protein product is CASSWTPTDTQYF.